These 15 T cell receptor beta chains were all obtained from the same sample, sequenced in a study of blood T cell repertoires in COVID-19. Using immunoSEQ multiplex PCR, the repertoire was profiled, and TCRdb retains in-frame clones only, with some absent. This sample has 310,000 or so clones; approximately 89% occur once, and the top ten carry over 9%. Sequencing was carried out using PBMCs or T cells enriched from blood (not recorded which). The receptors stem from a woman aged 35 to 49 who had recovered from COVID-19.

The chain joins TRBV7-3 to TRBJ2-7; D perhaps matches TRBD1 (6 bases). CDR3 size: 14 residues. V lost 4 bases and J 4 bases, leaving 14 bases between the germline ends. The germline CDR1 and CDR2 sequences are SGHTA and FQGTGA. The DNA for the CDR3 is TGTGCCAGCAGCTCCTTAATACAGGGTTACGAGCAGTACTTC. It yields the protein CASSSLIQGYEQYF.

V and J are TRBV24-1 and TRBJ2-7, with TRBD1 matching 8 bases. This CDR3 spans 16 amino acids. V shed 3 bases and J 4 bases; nucleotides not matched to a gene: 10. The germline V gene encodes CDR1 KGHDR and CDR2 SFDVKD. The CDR3 here is CATSDTGGTKMYEQYF. The CDR3 nucleotides are TGTGCCACCAGTGATACAGGGGGAACTAAGATGTACGAGCAGTACTTC.

The CDR3 protein is CASSQDLEGAPLDEQYF. In DNA, the CDR3 is TGTGCCAGCAGCCAAGATTTGGAGGGAGCCCCTTTGGACGAGCAGTACTTC. The chain joins TRBV4-2 to TRBJ2-7, with a possible D match to TRBD2 (6 bases). CDR1 is LGHNA, CDR2 YNFKEQ, per germline. Trimming left V 0 bases short and J 5 bases short, with 20 bases between. This CDR3 has 17 amino acids.

A note on this clone: The junction departs from germline at one end; a sequencing error may be responsible. V gene TRBV29-1 combines with J gene TRBJ1-2; no clear D gene. Germline V gene data show CDR1 as SQVTM and CDR2 as ANQGSEA. This CDR3 region has 12 residues. The CDR3 loop is CSTRQDNYGYTF. The CDR3 nucleotides are TGTTCGACCCGGCAGGATAACTATGGCTACACCTTC.

The chain links TRBV5-4 to TRBJ1-4, with 7 positions matching TRBD1. The CDR3 is made up of 14 amino acids. The V segment lost 4 bases and the J segment 5 bases; nucleotides outside the gene matches: 5. The germline V gene encodes CDR1 SGHNT and CDR2 YYREEE (reference sequence). The CDR3 protein is CASSQGQANEKLFF. As DNA, the CDR3 is TGTGCCAGCAGCCAAGGACAGGCCAATGAAAAACTGTTTTTT.

The J gene is TRBJ2-2, the V gene TRBV7-2; 8 nucleotides agree with TRBD2. CDR3 length: 16 amino acids. Germline V CDR1 and CDR2: SGHTA, FQGNSA. V lost 5 bases, J lost 4 bases, and 9 bases stayed unmatched. CDR3 in amino acids: CASSIPGTSSTGELFF. The CDR3, as DNA: TGTGCCAGCAGCATCCCCGGGACTAGTAGCACCGGGGAGCTGTTTTTT.

The chain recombines TRBV5-1 with TRBJ2-1, with 7 bases lining up with TRBD2. The CDR3 contains 15 residues. Germline CDR1 reads SGHRS; CDR2 reads YFSETQ. Germline trimming cut 2 bases from V and 5 bases from J; bases unmatched to any gene: 7. The CDR3 is CASSLEERGDNEQFF. CDR3 sequence (DNA): TGCGCCAGCAGCTTAGAGGAGCGGGGCGACAATGAGCAGTTCTTC.

This chain links TRBV7-9 with TRBJ2-1; weak D call: TRBD2 (5 bases). Germline V gene data show CDR1 as SEHNR and CDR2 as FQNEAQ (reference sequence). V dropped 5 bases and J dropped 3 bases, with 11 bases sitting between them. This CDR3 spans 14 amino acids. CDR3 region: CASSPPGIYNEQFF. In DNA form, the CDR3 reads TGTGCCAGCAGCCCCCCGGGGATCTACAATGAGCAGTTCTTC.

The chain uses TRBV7-2 and TRBJ2-7; TRBD2 matches at 9 bases. The germline V gene encodes CDR1 SGHTA and CDR2 FQGNSA. V gave up 2 bases and J gave up 3 bases; unmatched junction bases: 11. The CDR3 runs to 17 residues. The CDR3 here is CASSLSLGRGGLYEQYF. The CDR3 DNA reads as TGTGCCAGCAGCTTAAGTTTAGGGCGGGGGGGCCTCTACGAGCAGTACTTC.

The V gene is TRBV6-4, the J gene TRBJ1-5, with a possible D match to TRBD1 (5 bases). Germline lookup yields CDR1 MRHNA and CDR2 SNTAGT. Trimming cost V 0 bases and J 4 bases, with 16 bases left between them. The CDR3 consists of 17 residues. The CDR3 DNA follows: TGTGCCAGCAGTGACTCGAATAAAATAAAGGGGAATCAGCCCCAGCATTTT. It specifies CASSDSNKIKGNQPQHF.

This chain joins TRBV28 and TRBJ1-4; D may be TRBD1 (5 bases). The CDR3 covers 18 residues. Trimming cost V 8 bases and J 4 bases, with 26 bases left between them. Germline assignment: CDR1 MDHEN and CDR2 SYDVKM. The CDR3 loop is CASGVGLGGVYSNEKLFF. In DNA, the CDR3 is TGTGCCAGCGGGGTGGGGCTGGGAGGAGTCTATAGTAATGAAAAACTGTTTTTT.

The V gene is TRBV7-6, the J gene TRBJ2-7, with TRBD1 matching 7 bases. The V gene's germline CDR1 is SGHVS and CDR2 FNYEAQ. V lost 5 bases to trimming and J lost 0 bases; unmatched junction nucleotides: 13. The CDR3 extends over 17 amino acids. The CDR3 sequence: CASSVRDGNRGSYEQYF. For the CDR3, the DNA is TGTGCCAGCAGCGTCAGGGACGGAAACAGGGGCTCCTACGAGCAGTACTTC.

V and J are TRBV20-1 and TRBJ2-1, with D possibly matching TRBD1 (6 bases). The germline V gene encodes CDR1 DFQATT and CDR2 SNEGSKA (reference sequence). The CDR3 extends over 16 amino acids. Trimming removed 3 bases at V and 2 bases at J, with 17 bases between. The CDR3: CSASPLGTKTYNEQFF. The CDR3 bases are TGCAGTGCTAGTCCGTTAGGGACAAAGACCTACAATGAGCAGTTCTTC.

A word on this clone: Relative to the germline gene, one junction end is altered; a read error may explain this. The chain employs TRBV3-1 (or the pseudogene TRBV3-2) and TRBJ1-2; D unclear. CDR3 length: 12 residues. Germline V gives CDR1 LGHDT, CDR2 YNNKEL (reference sequence). The CDR3 is CASSQGQSGYTF. The CDR3 DNA sequence: TGTGCCAGCAGTCAAGGCCAGTCTGGCTACACCTTC.

This sequence joins TRBV18 and TRBJ2-2, with D perhaps TRBD2 (5 bases). Germline V gene data show CDR1 as KGHSH and CDR2 as LQKENI. The CDR3 runs to 13 residues. V was pared by 2 bases and J by 7 bases, with 8 bases between. CDR3 bases: TGTGCCAGCTCACCAGGACTTTACGGGGAGCTGTTTTTT. Its translation is CASSPGLYGELFF.